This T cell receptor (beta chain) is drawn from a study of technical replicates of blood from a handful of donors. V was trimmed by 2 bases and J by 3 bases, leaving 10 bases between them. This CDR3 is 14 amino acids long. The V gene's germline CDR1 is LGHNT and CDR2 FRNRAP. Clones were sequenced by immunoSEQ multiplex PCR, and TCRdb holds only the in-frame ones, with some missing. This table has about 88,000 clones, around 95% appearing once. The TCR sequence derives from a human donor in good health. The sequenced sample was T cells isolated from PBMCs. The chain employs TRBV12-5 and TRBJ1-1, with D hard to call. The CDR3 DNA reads TGTGCTAGTGGTTTGAGTGTAGCTTACACTGAAGCTTTCTTT. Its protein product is CASGLSVAYTEAFF.